A selection of T cell receptor beta chains follows, all from one sample in a study of beta chain features in type 1 diabetes. Repertoires were generated with immunoSEQ multiplex PCR, while TCRdb's copy carries only in-frame clones and drops some. The sample shows about 370,000 clones, around a tenth of them seen only once. The sequencing sample was made of central memory CD4+ T cells from blood. Receptors were obtained from a man younger than 45 with type 1 diabetes. Each CDR3 is given with its conserved first and last residue. D genes are given only for firm matches. Only some rows state a clone size, as once, few, many or a class for expanded clones.

j_call,clone_size,v_call,d_call,cdr3_nt,cdr3_aa
TRBJ2-7,.,TRBV4-1,TRBD2,TGCGCCAGCAGCCAAGGGACTAGCGCCTCCTACGAGCAGTACTTC,CASSQGTSASYEQYF
TRBJ2-7,.,TRBV6-6,TRBD1,TGTGCCAGCAGTTATCGACCGTGGGACAGATACTACGAGCAGTACTTC,CASSYRPWDRYYEQYF
TRBJ1-1,.,TRBV5-1,TRBD1,TGCGCCAGCAGACGGACAGGGATGAACACTGAAGCTTTCTTT,CASRRTGMNTEAFF
TRBJ2-7,.,TRBV29-1,.,TGCAGCGCAAACCGAGCAGGGGGGTACGAGCAGTACTTC,CSANRAGGYEQYF
TRBJ1-3,.,TRBV27,TRBD1,TGTGCCAGCAGTTCCCGACAGGGGCACACCTCTGGAAACACCATATATTTT,CASSSRQGHTSGNTIYF
TRBJ2-5,.,TRBV7-2,TRBD1,TGTGCCAGCAAATCCGGGACAGGGCGGGGGACCCAGTACTTC,CASKSGTGRGTQYF
TRBJ2-3,few,TRBV28,.,TGTGCCAGCAAAAGCACAGATACGCAGTATTTT,CASKSTDTQYF
TRBJ1-2,few,TRBV7-8,.,TGTGCCAGCAGCTTAGGCACGGCAGCTAACTATGGCTACACCTTC,CASSLGTAANYGYTF
TRBJ2-3,.,TRBV5-6,TRBD2,TGTGCCACCCGACGCGGGAGGGCTGGAGATACGCAGTATTTT,CATRRGRAGDTQYF
TRBJ2-2,.,TRBV5-1,.,TGCGCCAGCAGCGTACAAGCCGACCTGAACACCGGGGAGCTGTTTTTT,CASSVQADLNTGELFF
TRBJ2-3,many,TRBV7-2,.,TGTGCCAGCAGCCAGAATTCAGGAGATACGCAGTATTTT,CASSQNSGDTQYF
TRBJ1-1,few,TRBV19,.,TGTGCCAGTGCCCCGGGGCAGGCCCTCATGAACACTGAAGCTTTCTTT,CASAPGQALMNTEAFF
TRBJ2-1,few,TRBV18,TRBD2,TGTGCCAGCTCTCGGAGACTAGCGGGAGGCTACAATGAGCAGTTCTTC,CASSRRLAGGYNEQFF
TRBJ2-1,few,TRBV4-2,TRBD2,TGTGCCAGCAGCCCCGGACTAGCGGACACCGATGAGCAGTTCTTC,CASSPGLADTDEQFF
TRBJ1-1,.,TRBV7-2,.,TGTGCCAGCAGCTTATATCGGCAGAACACTGAAGCTTTCTTT,CASSLYRQNTEAFF
TRBJ1-2,few,TRBV7-9,.,TGTGCCAGCAGCTTAACTTCGGGCAGCTATGGCTACACCTTC,CASSLTSGSYGYTF
TRBJ2-5,many,TRBV28,.,TGTGCCAGCAGTTTTGAAAAGACCCAGTACTTC,CASSFEKTQYF
TRBJ2-7,few,TRBV5-1,.,TGCGCCAGCAGCTTGGATCTACAGAGCTCCTACGAGCAGTACTTC,CASSLDLQSSYEQYF
TRBJ2-1,.,TRBV7-8,TRBD2,TGTGCCAGCAGCTTGCGGGAGGGCCACAATGAGCAGTTCTTC,CASSLREGHNEQFF
TRBJ2-7,many,TRBV27,.,TGTGCCAGACAACCTTTCTACGAGCAGTACTTC,CARQPFYEQYF
TRBJ2-1,few,TRBV7-9,TRBD2,TGTGCCAGCAGCCTGGGGACTAGCGGGTACTACAATGAGCAGTTCTTC,CASSLGTSGYYNEQFF
TRBJ1-3,.,TRBV4-1,.,TGTGCCAGCAGCCAAGGGACCTGGGGTGCTGGAAACACCATATATTTT,CASSQGTWGAGNTIYF